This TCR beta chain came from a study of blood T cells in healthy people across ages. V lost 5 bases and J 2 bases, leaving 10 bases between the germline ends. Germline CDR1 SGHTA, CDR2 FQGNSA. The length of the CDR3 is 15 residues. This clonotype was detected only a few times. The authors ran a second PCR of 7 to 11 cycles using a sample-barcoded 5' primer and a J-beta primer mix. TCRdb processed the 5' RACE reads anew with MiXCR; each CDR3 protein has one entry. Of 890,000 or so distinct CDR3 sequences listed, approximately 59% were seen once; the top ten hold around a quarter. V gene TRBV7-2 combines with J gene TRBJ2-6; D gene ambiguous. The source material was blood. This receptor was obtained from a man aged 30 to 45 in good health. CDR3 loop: CASSRTGPGANVLTF. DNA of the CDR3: TGTGCCAGCAGCCGGACGGGTCCTGGGGCCAACGTCCTGACTTTC. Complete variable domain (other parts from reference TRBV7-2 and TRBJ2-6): GAGVSQSPSNKVTEKGKDVELRCDPISGHTALYWYRQSLGQGLEFLIYFQGNSAPDKSGLPSDRFSAERTGGSVSTLTIQRTQQEDSAVYLCASSRTGPGANVLTFGAGSRLTVL.